One sample yielded the 23 T cell receptor beta chains listed below, sequenced in a study of cytomegalovirus exposure and HLA in healthy donors. Here immunoSEQ multiplex PCR was the method, and the copy in TCRdb shows in-frame clones only, minus some. The table includes under 200,000 clones, 89% detected once. The sequenced sample consisted of PBMCs. These receptors originate from a young man in good health and CMV-seropositive.

The chain employs TRBV10-2 and TRBJ2-3, with 8 nucleotides matching TRBD2. V was pared by 8 bases and J by 1 base, with 8 bases of the junction left unmatched. The germline gives CDR1 WSHSY, CDR2 SAAADI. CDR3 length: 15 residues. This CDR3 is CASGPGRARTDTQYF. As DNA, the CDR3 is TGCGCCAGCGGACCCGGGAGGGCCCGCACAGATACGCAGTATTTT.

This clone showed up just once. The final CDR3 position lacks the conserved phenylalanine or tryptophan, pointing to a likely read error. No DNA is shown, since the ends of the CDR3 on it are uncertain; the CDR3 is the one TCRdb lists. The CDR3 sequence is CASSYPGQEP. This chain uses TRBV5-6 with TRBJ2-7; no check of the table's D call, TRBD1, against the DNA was made. The CDR3 totals 10 residues, both ends included. Germline V lookup: CDR1 SGHDT, CDR2 YYEEEE.

The chain couples TRBV5-1 to TRBJ2-5; 7 nucleotides line up with TRBD1. CDR1 SGHRS and CDR2 YFSETQ come from the germline V gene. This CDR3 is 13 amino acids long. V lost 7 bases and J lost 5; bases outside the gene matches: 8. CDR3 sequence: CASGGQLWETQYF. The CDR3 DNA reads TGCGCCAGCGGGGGACAGCTCTGGGAGACCCAGTACTTC.

V and J are TRBV11-3 and TRBJ2-5, with D possibly TRBD2 on 6 matching bases. V was clipped by 2 bases and J by 4 bases, with 23 bases between them. From germline, CDR1 is SGHNT and CDR2 YENEEA. The CDR3 length is 18 residues. DNA for the CDR3: TGTGCCAGCAGCTTATACCCTAGCGCCAATTATAAAAGAGAGACCCAGTACTTC. It yields the protein CASSLYPSANYKRETQYF.

The gene calls are TRBV7-2 and TRBJ2-7; 7 bases agree with TRBD2. The CDR3 runs 15 residues. The germline V gene encodes CDR1 SGHTA and CDR2 FQGNSA. After removal of 3 bases from V and 3 bases from J, the junction contained 8 bases not matched to a gene. CDR3: CASSFKVAGIYEQYF. In nucleotides, the CDR3 is TGTGCCAGCAGCTTTAAGGTAGCGGGTATCTACGAGCAGTACTTC.

V is TRBV28 and J is TRBJ2-7, with 8 bases matching TRBD2. The CDR3 length is 14 residues. J was trimmed by 0 bases and V by 4 bases; bases with no gene match: 2. Germline V gene data show CDR1 as MDHEN and CDR2 as SYDVKM. The DNA for the CDR3 is TGTGCCAGCAGTTCTAGCGGGCCCTCCTACGAGCAGTACTTC. Protein sequence: CASSSSGPSYEQYF.

The V gene is TRBV7-9, the J gene TRBJ2-3, with D possibly matching TRBD1 (6 bases). Trimming left V 2 bases short and J 2 bases short, with 14 bases between. Per germline, CDR1 SEHNR and CDR2 FQNEAQ (reference sequence). The CDR3 runs to 16 residues. Here the CDR3 DNA reads TGTGCCAGCAGCTTATCGTCCTGGGGACACACAGATACGCAGTATTTT. It codes for CASSLSSWGHTDTQYF.

With respect to this clone: This sample includes further DNA sequences coding for the same CDR3. CDR3 nucleotide sequence: TGTGCCAGTAGTTATCTGAACACTGAAGCTTTCTTT. Its translation is CASSYLNTEAFF. The rearrangement uses TRBV19 and TRBJ1-1; unclear D gene. The CDR3 is made up of 12 amino acids. Germline V gene data show CDR1 as LNHDA and CDR2 as SQIVND (reference sequence). V gave up 5 bases and J gave up 0 bases, with 4 bases separating them.

The chain's CDR3 is CASRRVRDSHFRPQHF. The CDR3, as DNA: TGTGCAAGTCGCCGAGTACGGGACAGTCATTTTCGGCCCCAGCATTTT. The chain couples TRBV12-2 to TRBJ1-5; TRBD1 was called by the table and not checked on the DNA. TRBV12-2 is assigned pseudogene status. The CDR3 contains 16 residues.

The gene calls are TRBV9 and TRBJ2-1; TRBD1 matches 12 bases. Germline V gives CDR1 SGDLS, CDR2 YYNGEE. Trimming removed 0 bases from V and 7 bases from J; junction bases left unmatched: 2. There are 15 residues in the CDR3. The CDR3 sequence: CASSVAGQGANEQFF. The CDR3 DNA is TGTGCCAGCAGCGTAGCGGGACAGGGGGCGAATGAGCAGTTCTTC.

This clone was counted a few times. This chain links TRBV7-9 with TRBJ1-4, with 10 nucleotides matching TRBD1. Trimming took 5 bases from V and 4 from J; bases not matched to a gene: 1. CDR3 length equals 14 residues. The germline gives CDR1 SEHNR, CDR2 FQNEAQ (reference sequence). The CDR3: CASSRTGGNEKLFF. As DNA, the CDR3 is TGTGCCAGCAGCCGGACAGGGGGTAATGAAAAACTGTTTTTT.

The V gene is TRBV5-1, the J gene TRBJ1-2, with 9 bases identical to TRBD1. Germline CDR1 reads SGHRS; CDR2 reads YFSETQ. The trim removed 2 bases at V and 8 bases at J, leaving 10 bases unmatched. The CDR3 spans 15 residues. The CDR3 protein is CASSLGDREYMGYTF. CDR3 coding DNA: TGCGCCAGCAGCTTAGGGGACAGGGAGTATATGGGCTACACCTTC.

The chain carries TRBV9 and TRBJ2-1, with TRBD1 identical over 7 bases. CDR1 and CDR2 from the germline V gene are SGDLS and YYNGEE. V lost 3 bases, J lost 6 bases, and 3 bases stayed unmatched. This CDR3 contains 13 residues. The CDR3: CASSASGGNEQFF. In DNA, the CDR3 is TGTGCCAGCAGCGCATCAGGGGGCAATGAGCAGTTCTTC.

The chain uses TRBV28 and TRBJ2-3; perhaps TRBD2 as D (6 bases). The germline gives CDR1 MDHEN, CDR2 SYDVKM. The CDR3 runs 17 residues. Trimming took 4 bases from V and 2 from J, leaving 19 bases between them. CDR3 bases: TGTGCCAGCAGTTGGGGTCAGGTCGGGAGCCTCACAGATACGCAGTATTTT. This translates into CASSWGQVGSLTDTQYF.

The chain links TRBV6-1 to TRBJ2-2; D is perhaps TRBD2 (6 bases). CDR3 length: 16 residues. V lost 4 bases and J lost 1, with 13 bases in between. CDR1 and CDR2 (germline): MNHNS, SASEGT. CDR3 amino acids: CASSVMAGLNTGELFF. The DNA of the CDR3 is TGTGCCAGCAGTGTAATGGCGGGATTGAACACCGGGGAGCTGTTTTTT.

This sequence joins TRBV10-3 and TRBJ2-7; 12 nucleotides align to TRBD2. The germline CDR1 and CDR2 sequences are ENHRY and SYGVKD. The V gene end was trimmed by 9 bases and the J gene end by 4 bases; junction bases not matched to a gene: 10. This CDR3 spans 15 amino acids. As DNA, the CDR3 is TGTGCCATTAGAACCTCCGGGACTAGCGGGTACGAGCAGTACTTC. This gives the protein CAIRTSGTSGYEQYF.

The chain recombines TRBV4-1 with TRBJ2-2, with 10 bases aligning to TRBD2. Trimming at V came to 3 bases and at J to 2 bases, leaving 6 bases not matched to a gene. Germline CDR1 MGHRA, CDR2 YSYEKL. The CDR3 runs to 17 residues. The CDR3 loop is CASSHVGTSENTGELFF. The CDR3 DNA follows: TGCGCCAGCAGCCATGTAGGGACTAGCGAAAACACCGGGGAGCTGTTTTTT.

The chain employs TRBV28 and TRBJ2-7; 8 nucleotides match TRBD1. The CDR3 length is 13 residues. V shed 2 bases, J shed 11 bases, and the junction held 8 bases outside the gene matches. Germline V gene lookup returns CDR1 MDHEN and CDR2 SYDVKM. CDR3 residues: CASSLRPTTGEYF. The CDR3 coding sequence is TGTGCCAGCAGTTTACGACCAACGACAGGGGAGTACTTC.

The chain has TRBV6-1 and TRBJ2-5; 7 nucleotides align to TRBD1. The V gene end was trimmed by 4 bases and the J gene end by 2 bases; junction bases not matched to a gene: 7. The CDR3 length is 15 residues. Germline V gives CDR1 MNHNS, CDR2 SASEGT. CDR3 nucleotides: TGTGCCAGCAGTGTCTCGGGACAGCAGCAAGAGACCCAGTACTTC. Its translation is CASSVSGQQQETQYF.

The J gene is TRBJ2-7, the V gene TRBV14, with TRBD2 matching over 13 bases. After removal of 5 bases from V and 3 bases from J, the junction contained 7 bases not matched to a gene. The CDR3 consists of 16 residues. Germline lookup yields CDR1 SGHDN and CDR2 FVKESK. The DNA for the CDR3 is TGTGCCAGCAGCATTACAGGACTAGCGGGGGTCTACGAGCAGTACTTC. This translates into CASSITGLAGVYEQYF.

This chain joins TRBV11-3 and TRBJ1-1; no firm D call. The germline V gene has CDR1 SGHNT and CDR2 YENEEA. Deletions cut 1 base from V and 0 bases from J, with 3 bases between. This CDR3 region has 13 residues. The CDR3 DNA reads as TGTGCCAGCAGCTTAGCCGTGAACACTGAAGCTTTCTTT. It encodes CASSLAVNTEAFF.

The chain has TRBV19 and TRBJ2-1; perhaps TRBD2 as D (6 bases). Trimming cost V 3 bases and J 8 bases, with 17 bases left between them. The germline gives CDR1 LNHDA, CDR2 SQIVND (reference sequence). The CDR3 has 15 residues. The CDR3 region has the DNA TGTGCCAGTAGTATGGGTTCTAGCGTAAGGGATGAGCAGTTCTTC. The encoded protein is CASSMGSSVRDEQFF.

The chain joins TRBV9 to TRBJ1-4, with 9 bases identical to TRBD1. V dropped 3 bases and J dropped 7; count of bases not matched to a gene: 7. This CDR3 comprises 15 residues. The germline CDR1 and CDR2 sequences are SGDLS and YYNGEE. Written as DNA, the CDR3 is TGTGCCAGCAGCGCCGGGGGACAGGGAGGTGAAAAACTGTTTTTT. Encoded protein: CASSAGGQGGEKLFF.